The 19 T cell receptor beta chains below all came from one sample that was sequenced in a study of blood T cell repertoires in COVID-19. Assay used: immunoSEQ multiplex PCR; TCRdb lists only in-frame clones, some missing. The sample holds around 480,000 clones, around 90% seen once. The specimen sequenced was PBMCs or T cells enriched from blood (not recorded which). The receptors derive from a woman aged 18-29 years who had recovered from COVID-19.

The chain is built from TRBV7-3 and TRBJ1-1; D ambiguous. Germline V CDR1 and CDR2: SGHTA, FQGTGA. Trimming removed 0 bases at V and 4 bases at J, with 15 bases between. The length of the CDR3 is 16 residues. CDR3 DNA: TGTGCCAGCAGCTTAACCCCAGACATTTCACGCACTGAAGCTTTCTTT. Translating gives CASSLTPDISRTEAFF.

This clone was detected once. The chain uses TRBV30 and TRBJ1-1; maybe TRBD1 (6 bases). The CDR3 has 13 amino acids. Trimming took off 4 bases at V and 1 base at J, with 10 bases between the two ends. Germline CDR1 and CDR2: GTSNPN and SVGIG (reference sequence). CDR3 in amino acids: CAWNKGGNTEAFF. The CDR3 DNA reads as TGTGCCTGGAATAAAGGGGGGAACACTGAAGCTTTCTTT.

The V call is TRBV19, the J call TRBJ1-2; 8 bases align to TRBD1. Per the germline V gene, CDR1 is LNHDA and CDR2 is SQIVND (reference sequence). CDR3 size: 15 residues. V lost 5 bases, J lost 7 bases, and 12 bases stayed unmatched. CDR3 residues: CASSFPTQGAGGYTF. The CDR3 DNA reads as TGTGCCAGTAGTTTCCCCACCCAGGGGGCAGGTGGCTACACCTTC. Filled out from reference TRBV19 and TRBJ1-2, the complete variable domain reads DGGITQSPKYLFRKEGQNVTLSCEQNLNHDAMYWYRQDPGQGLRLIYYSQIVNDFQKGDIAEGYSVSREKKESFPLTVTSAQKNPTAFYLCASSFPTQGAGGYTFGSGTRLTVV.

This clone has just a few counts. The V and J genes are TRBV11-2 and TRBJ1-1; weak D call: TRBD1 (5 bases). Trimming took 1 base from V and 0 from J, leaving 6 bases between them. Germline lookup yields CDR1 SGHAT and CDR2 FQNNGV. CDR3 length: 14 amino acids. In DNA form, the CDR3 reads TGTGCCAGCAGCTTAGGACAGATGAACACTGAAGCTTTCTTT. It yields the protein CASSLGQMNTEAFF.

The J gene is TRBJ2-1, the V gene TRBV7-9, with D unresolved. CDR1 is SEHNR and CDR2 is FQNEAQ in the germline V gene (reference sequence). Trimming removed 1 base at V and 5 bases at J, with 9 bases between. This CDR3 contains 14 residues. The CDR3 nucleotides read TGTGCCAGCAGCTTAGTAACTCCTCACAATGAGCAGTTCTTC. Its protein product is CASSLVTPHNEQFF.

This chain joins TRBV7-9 and TRBJ2-1; 7 positions match TRBD1. The junction had 15 bases not matched to a gene; V was cut back by 5 bases and J by 5 bases. The CDR3 sequence is 17 residues long. Germline-derived CDR1 and CDR2 are SEHNR and FQNEAQ (reference sequence). In DNA, the CDR3 is TGTGCCAGCAGCCGAAGTGTAGGACCGACAGGGAACAATGAGCAGTTCTTC. This gives the protein CASSRSVGPTGNNEQFF.

The CDR3 protein is CARGGYGYTF. Here the CDR3 DNA reads TGTGCCCGTGGGGGGTATGGCTACACCTTC. The chain has TRBV30 and TRBJ1-2; a weak D match, TRBD1 (5 bases). CDR1 and CDR2 (germline): GTSNPN, SVGIG (reference sequence). This CDR3 comprises 10 residues. Trimming shortened V by 8 bases and J by 5 bases, and 9 bases separated the two germline ends.

The chain is built from TRBV4-1 and TRBJ2-7, with TRBD1 identical over 7 bases. J lost 5 bases, V lost 1 base, and 8 bases had no gene match. CDR3 length: 15 residues. Germline-derived CDR1 and CDR2 are MGHRA and YSYEKL. CDR3 DNA sequence: TGCGCCAGCAGCCAAGTGTACAGGGGCGAAAACGAGCAGTACTTC. The encoded protein is CASSQVYRGENEQYF.

This sequence joins TRBV7-6 and TRBJ1-1; D is undetermined. V lost 1 base and J 2 bases, leaving 8 bases between the germline ends. The V gene's germline CDR1 is SGHVS and CDR2 FNYEAQ. The CDR3 is made up of 14 amino acids. The CDR3 DNA reads as TGTGCCAGCAGCTTAGGAAACCTAAACACTGAAGCTTTCTTT. Its translation is CASSLGNLNTEAFF.

This clone was seen only once. This rearrangement joins TRBV28 to TRBJ1-2; no reliable D call. The CDR3 length is 14 residues. Germline CDR1 reads MDHEN; CDR2 reads SYDVKM. The ends were cut back, 4 bases at V and 0 bases at J, with 9 bases in the middle. This CDR3 is CASSSGFPNYGYTF. The DNA of the CDR3 is TGTGCCAGCAGTTCGGGGTTCCCTAACTATGGCTACACCTTC.

The chain joins TRBV28 to TRBJ1-1; TRBD1 matches at 8 bases. Germline CDR1 MDHEN, CDR2 SYDVKM. Losses at the gene ends were 6 bases for V and 4 bases for J; bases not matched to a gene: 22. CDR3 length: 19 amino acids. CDR3 sequence (DNA): TGTGCCAGCAGCCCCGTACTTTCAGGGGGCGAGGTTAATGGCACTGAAGCTTTCTTT. Translated: CASSPVLSGGEVNGTEAFF. The whole variable domain, remainder taken from reference TRBV28 and TRBJ1-1, is DVKVTQSSRYLVKRTGEKVFLECVQDMDHENMFWYRQDPGLGLRLIYFSYDVKMKEKGDIPEGYSVSREKKERFSLILESASTNQTSMYLCASSPVLSGGEVNGTEAFFGQGTRLTVV.

The chain carries TRBV5-1 and TRBJ2-7; possibly TRBD2 for D (6 bases). The CDR3 is made up of 16 amino acids. Germline V gives CDR1 SGHRS, CDR2 YFSETQ. V lost 1 base, J lost 0 bases, and 14 bases lay in between. The CDR3 nucleotides read TGCGCCAGCAGCTTGCGGGGGAGTAGTAGCTCCTACGAGCAGTACTTC. Translating gives CASSLRGSSSSYEQYF.

The J gene is TRBJ2-3, the V gene TRBV10-1, with D unresolved. Germline assignment: CDR1 WNHNN and CDR2 SYGVQD (reference sequence). The CDR3 totals 13 residues. Between the trimmed V and J ends, which lost 3 bases and 0 bases, there was a span of 4 bases. Here the CDR3 DNA reads TGCGCCAGCAGTGAAAGCAGCACAGATACGCAGTATTTT. Encoded protein: CASSESSTDTQYF.

The CDR3 loop is CASRPGQDTEAFF. CDR3 nucleotide sequence: TGTGCCAGCAGACCCGGACAGGACACTGAAGCTTTCTTT. The rearrangement joins TRBV7-8 to TRBJ1-1, with TRBD1 identical over 7 bases. This CDR3 has 13 residues. CDR1 and CDR2 (germline): SGHVS, FQNEAQ. Losses at the gene ends were 6 bases for V and 3 bases for J; bases not matched to a gene: 4.

This chain links TRBV6-1 with TRBJ1-5; the match to TRBD1 covers 9 bases. V trimming: 3 bases; J trimming: 7 bases; junction bases outside the gene matches: 10. This CDR3 has 16 amino acids. Germline V gene sequence: CDR1 MNHNS, CDR2 SASEGT. The CDR3 here is CASSEQQGAPEQPQHF. Written as DNA, the CDR3 is TGTGCCAGCAGTGAGCAACAGGGGGCGCCGGAGCAGCCCCAGCATTTT.

With regard to this clone: Other DNA sequences in this specimen translate into the identical CDR3. V and J are TRBV5-5 and TRBJ2-7, with D unclear. CDR1 and CDR2 (germline): SGHKS, YYEKEE (reference sequence). The length of the CDR3 is 13 residues. Trimming left V 2 bases short and J 0 bases short, with 6 bases between. This CDR3 reads CASSLTDSYEQYF. The DNA of the CDR3 is TGTGCCAGCAGCTTAACAGACTCCTACGAGCAGTACTTC. Combining the CDR3 with reference TRBV5-5 and TRBJ2-7 gives the whole variable domain DAGVTQSPTHLIKTRGQQVTLRCSPISGHKSVSWYQQVLGQGPQFIFQYYEKEERGRGNFPDRFSARQFPNYSSELNVNALLLGDSALYLCASSLTDSYEQYFGPGTRLTVT.

This rearrangement joins TRBV19 to TRBJ1-3; 8 positions match TRBD1. Trimming took 7 bases from V and 2 from J; bases not matched to a gene: 13. Germline values: CDR1 LNHDA, CDR2 SQIVND (reference sequence). The CDR3 contains 17 residues. The CDR3 loop reads CASTRQGTTTTGNTIYF. CDR3 sequence (DNA): TGTGCCAGTACTAGACAGGGGACTACCACCACTGGAAACACCATATATTTT.

The V and J genes are TRBV4-1 and TRBJ1-1, with a tentative D call TRBD1 (6 bases). V was pared by 3 bases and J by 3 bases, with 8 bases between. CDR1 MGHRA and CDR2 YSYEKL come from the germline V gene. The CDR3 covers 13 residues. The CDR3 DNA reads as TGCGCCAGCAGCCAGGGGGCAGACACTGAAGCTTTCTTT. It translates to CASSQGADTEAFF.

This clone was seen once. The rearrangement joins TRBV10-2 to TRBJ1-1, with TRBD1 as a possible D gene (5 bases). The CDR3 sequence is 15 residues long. Trimming removed 0 bases from V and 0 bases from J, with 8 bases in between. CDR1 WSHSY and CDR2 SAAADI come from the germline V gene. CDR3 region: CASSESRQMNTEAFF. As DNA, the CDR3 is TGCGCCAGCAGTGAGTCGAGACAGATGAACACTGAAGCTTTCTTT.